This T cell receptor (beta chain) stems from a study of blood T cell repertoires in COVID-19. Study in general: The samples span acute and convalescent COVID-19 from the United States, Italy and Spain. In each case, the material was cDNA or gDNA derived from T cells, B-cell-depleted T cells, or PBMCs.

Seattle patients were enrolled during active infection and followed longitudinally. Only in-frame clones appear in the TCRdb table, and some are missing; sequencing was by immunoSEQ multiplex PCR. The sample holds approximately 150,000 clones, 88% seen once. Germline V gene data show CDR1 as GTSNPN and CDR2 as SVGIG (reference sequence). This CDR3 contains 14 residues. Trimming at V came to 3 bases and at J to 4 bases, leaving 3 bases not matched to a gene. The sequenced material came from peripheral blood. This sequence originates from a human donor with COVID-19, enrolled during active disease. The donor label of this sample is uncertain. The rearrangement links TRBV30 to TRBJ2-5, with 12 bases aligning to TRBD1. In DNA, the CDR3 is TGTGCCTGGAGGGGGGACAGGGGGCGAGAGACCCAGTACTTC. Residues: CAWRGDRGRETQYF.